Detailed here is one T cell receptor (beta chain). The antigen is undetermined. The germline V and J ends were trimmed by 1 base and 5 bases, with 14 bases remaining between them. This CDR3 contains 15 residues. In TCRdb, the reads were re-called with MiXCR into one record per CDR3 protein. The sample shows 200,000 or so distinct CDR3 sequences, 25% to 30% of them seen only once. This sample is drawn from a study of T cell repertoires in cytomegalovirus infection. Study summary: Public TCR beta signature analysis indicated the presence of both CMV infection and matching HLA type.

Findings and caveats of the study: The ex vivo response was dominated by HLA-C-restricted CMV-specific TCR beta clonotypes. Carriers of CMV plus the relevant HLA were identified by cumulative public TCR beta family frequency.

This TCR was sampled from a human donor in good health (CMV status not recorded). Some clones in this sample may be carry-over from other donors' samples. This chain links TRBV12-3 or TRBV12-4 with TRBJ1-2, with a weak D call TRBD1 (6 bases). Sequencing used PBMCs. The DNA for the CDR3 is TGTGCCAGCAGTTTAGAGGGGGGGGGGGGGTATGGCTACACCTTC. As protein: CASSLEGGGGYGYTF.